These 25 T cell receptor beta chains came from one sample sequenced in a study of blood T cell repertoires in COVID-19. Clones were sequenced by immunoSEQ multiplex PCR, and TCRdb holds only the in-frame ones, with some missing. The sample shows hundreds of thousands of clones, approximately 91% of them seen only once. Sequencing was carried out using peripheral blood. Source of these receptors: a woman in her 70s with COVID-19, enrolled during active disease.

DNA of the CDR3: TGCGCCAGCAGTCACAATCCATGGACAGGTCGGACCGGGGAGCTGTTTTTT. Amino acid sequence: CASSHNPWTGRTGELFF. The V gene is TRBV23-1, the J gene TRBJ2-2, with TRBD1 matching over 7 bases. TRBV23-1 is labeled an ORF, and its function is uncertain. This CDR3 comprises 17 residues. J gave up 5 bases and V 3 bases, and 12 bases lay outside the gene matches.

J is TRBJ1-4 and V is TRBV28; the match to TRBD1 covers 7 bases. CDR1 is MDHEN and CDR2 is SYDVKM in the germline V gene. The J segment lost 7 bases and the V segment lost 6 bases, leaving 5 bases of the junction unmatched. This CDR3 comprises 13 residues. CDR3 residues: CASSFRGREKLFF. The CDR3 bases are TGTGCCAGCAGCTTTAGGGGGCGTGAAAAACTGTTTTTT. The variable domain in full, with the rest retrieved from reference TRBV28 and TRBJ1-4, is DVKVTQSSRYLVKRTGEKVFLECVQDMDHENMFWYRQDPGLGLRLIYFSYDVKMKEKGDIPEGYSVSREKKERFSLILESASTNQTSMYLCASSFRGREKLFFGSGTQLSVL.

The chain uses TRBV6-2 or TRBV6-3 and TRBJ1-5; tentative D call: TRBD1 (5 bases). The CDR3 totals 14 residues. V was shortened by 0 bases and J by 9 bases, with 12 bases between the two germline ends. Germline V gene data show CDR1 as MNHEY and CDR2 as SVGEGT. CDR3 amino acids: CASSYSRPGGPQHF. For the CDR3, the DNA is TGTGCCAGCAGTTACTCCCGGCCCGGGGGGCCCCAGCATTTT.

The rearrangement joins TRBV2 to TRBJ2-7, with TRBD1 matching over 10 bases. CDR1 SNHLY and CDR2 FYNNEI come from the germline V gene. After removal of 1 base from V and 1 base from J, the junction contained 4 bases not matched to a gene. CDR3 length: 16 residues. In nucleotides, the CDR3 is TGTGCCAGCAGTGAAGAAGGACAGGGGGTATCCTACGAGCAGTACTTC. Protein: CASSEEGQGVSYEQYF.

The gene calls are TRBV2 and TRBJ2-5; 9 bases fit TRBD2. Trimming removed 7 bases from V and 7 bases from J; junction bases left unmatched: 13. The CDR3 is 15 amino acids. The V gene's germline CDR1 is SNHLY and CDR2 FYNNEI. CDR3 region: CASTLGGRGIGTQYF. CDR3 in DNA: TGTGCCAGCACCCTTGGCGGGAGGGGGATCGGGACCCAGTACTTC.

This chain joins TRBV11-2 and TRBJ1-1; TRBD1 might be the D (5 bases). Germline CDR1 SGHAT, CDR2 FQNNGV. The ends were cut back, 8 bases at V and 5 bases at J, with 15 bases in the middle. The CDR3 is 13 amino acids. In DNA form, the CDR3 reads TGTGCCAGCTATGCCGGGGGGTGGACTGAAGCTTTCTTT. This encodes CASYAGGWTEAFF.

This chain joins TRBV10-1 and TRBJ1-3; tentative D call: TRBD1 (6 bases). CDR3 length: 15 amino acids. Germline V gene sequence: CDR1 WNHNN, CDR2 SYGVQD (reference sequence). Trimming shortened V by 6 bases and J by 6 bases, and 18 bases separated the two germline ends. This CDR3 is CASRLPTGPVNTIYF. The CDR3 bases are TGCGCCAGCAGGTTACCGACAGGTCCCGTAAACACCATATATTTT.

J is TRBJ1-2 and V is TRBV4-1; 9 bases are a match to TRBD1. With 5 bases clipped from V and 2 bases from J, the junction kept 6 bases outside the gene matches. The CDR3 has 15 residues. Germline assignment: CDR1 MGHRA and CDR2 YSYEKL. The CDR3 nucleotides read TGCGCCAGCAGCACCCGGACAGGGGACAACTATGGCTACACCTTC. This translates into CASSTRTGDNYGYTF.

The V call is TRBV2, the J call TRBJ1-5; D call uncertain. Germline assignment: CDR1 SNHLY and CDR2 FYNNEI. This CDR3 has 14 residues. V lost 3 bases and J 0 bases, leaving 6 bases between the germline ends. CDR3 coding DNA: TGTGCCAGCAGTGACTCGGTTAGCAATCAGCCCCAGCATTTT. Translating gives CASSDSVSNQPQHF. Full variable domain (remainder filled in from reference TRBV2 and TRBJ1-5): EPEVTQTPSHQVTQMGQEVILRCVPISNHLYFYWYRQILGQKVEFLVSFYNNEISEKSEIFDDQFSVERPDGSNFTLKIRSTKLEDSAMYFCASSDSVSNQPQHFGDGTRLSIL.

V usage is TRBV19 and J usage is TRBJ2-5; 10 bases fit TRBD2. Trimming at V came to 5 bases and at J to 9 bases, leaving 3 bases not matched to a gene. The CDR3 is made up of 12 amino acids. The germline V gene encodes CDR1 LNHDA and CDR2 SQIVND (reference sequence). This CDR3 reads CASSLLAGPQYF. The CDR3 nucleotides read TGTGCCAGTAGTTTACTAGCGGGGCCCCAGTACTTC.

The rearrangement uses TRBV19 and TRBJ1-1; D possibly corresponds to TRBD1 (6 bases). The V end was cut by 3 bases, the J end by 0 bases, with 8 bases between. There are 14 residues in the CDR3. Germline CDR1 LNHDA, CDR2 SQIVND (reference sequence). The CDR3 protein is CASSITGLNTEAFF. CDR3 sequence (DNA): TGTGCCAGTAGTATTACAGGGCTGAACACTGAAGCTTTCTTT.

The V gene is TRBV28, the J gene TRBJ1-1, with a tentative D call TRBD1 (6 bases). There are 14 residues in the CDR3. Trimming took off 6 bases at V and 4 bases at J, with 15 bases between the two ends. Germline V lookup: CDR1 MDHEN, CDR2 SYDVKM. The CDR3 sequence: CASSPSGVSTEAFF. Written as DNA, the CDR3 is TGTGCCAGCAGCCCATCAGGGGTGAGCACTGAAGCTTTCTTT.

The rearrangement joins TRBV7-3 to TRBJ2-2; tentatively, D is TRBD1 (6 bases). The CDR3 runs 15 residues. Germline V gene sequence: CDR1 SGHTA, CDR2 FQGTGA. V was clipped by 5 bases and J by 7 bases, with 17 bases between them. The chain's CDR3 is CASSRTGSGIGELFF. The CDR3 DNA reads TGTGCCAGCAGCCGAACAGGGAGTGGTATCGGGGAGCTGTTTTTT.

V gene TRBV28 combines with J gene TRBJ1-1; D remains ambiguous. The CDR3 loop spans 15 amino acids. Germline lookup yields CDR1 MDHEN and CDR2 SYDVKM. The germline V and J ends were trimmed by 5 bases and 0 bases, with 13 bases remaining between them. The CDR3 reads CASSRPQEMNTEAFF. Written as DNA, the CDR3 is TGTGCCAGCAGTCGCCCCCAGGAAATGAACACTGAAGCTTTCTTT.

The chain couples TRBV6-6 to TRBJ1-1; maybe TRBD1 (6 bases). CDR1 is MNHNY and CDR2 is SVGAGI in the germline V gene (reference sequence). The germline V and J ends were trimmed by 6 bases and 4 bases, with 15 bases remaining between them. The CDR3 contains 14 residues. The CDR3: CASSTGFGGTEAFF. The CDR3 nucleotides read TGTGCCAGCAGCACAGGGTTCGGCGGCACTGAAGCTTTCTTT.

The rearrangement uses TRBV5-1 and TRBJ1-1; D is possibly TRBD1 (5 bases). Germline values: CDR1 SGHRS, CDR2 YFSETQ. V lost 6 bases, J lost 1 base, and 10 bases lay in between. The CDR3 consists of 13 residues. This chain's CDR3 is CASKRTGNTEAFF. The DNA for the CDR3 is TGCGCCAGCAAACGCACAGGGAACACTGAAGCTTTCTTT. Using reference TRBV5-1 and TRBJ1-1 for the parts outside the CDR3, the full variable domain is KAGVTQTPRYLIKTRGQQVTLSCSPISGHRSVSWYQQTPGQGLQFLFEYFSETQRNKGNFPGRFSGRQFSNSRSEMNVSTLELGDSALYLCASKRTGNTEAFFGQGTRLTVV.

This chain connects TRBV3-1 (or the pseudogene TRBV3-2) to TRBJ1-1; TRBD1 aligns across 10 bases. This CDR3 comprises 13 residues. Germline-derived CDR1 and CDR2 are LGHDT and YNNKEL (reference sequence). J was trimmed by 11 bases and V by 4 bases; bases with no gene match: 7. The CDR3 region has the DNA TGTGCCAGCAGCCCTAACCTGGACAGGGGGGCTTTCTTT. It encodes CASSPNLDRGAFF.

CDR3 protein: CASSKNWQDFYF. The CDR3 DNA reads as TGTGCCAGCAGCAAGAATTGGCAGGATTTTTACTTC. This chain connects TRBV14 to TRBJ2-7; D ambiguous. V lost 5 bases to trimming and J lost 13 bases, with 18 bases between them. The germline V gene encodes CDR1 SGHDN and CDR2 FVKESK. This CDR3 comprises 12 residues.

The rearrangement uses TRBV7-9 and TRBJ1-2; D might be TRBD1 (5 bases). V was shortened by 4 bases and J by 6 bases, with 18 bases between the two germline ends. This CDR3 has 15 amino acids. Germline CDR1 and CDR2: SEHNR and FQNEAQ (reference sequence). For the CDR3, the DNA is TGTGCCAGCAGCTCTCCCTCCCTCCTAGGGGATGGCTACACCTTC. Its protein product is CASSSPSLLGDGYTF.

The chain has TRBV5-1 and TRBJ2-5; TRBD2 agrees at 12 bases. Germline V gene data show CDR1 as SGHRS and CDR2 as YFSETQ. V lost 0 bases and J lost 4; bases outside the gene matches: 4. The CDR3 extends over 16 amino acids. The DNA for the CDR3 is TGCGCCAGCAGCTTGGCGGCTAGCGGGGGGGGAGAGACCCAGTACTTC. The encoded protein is CASSLAASGGGETQYF. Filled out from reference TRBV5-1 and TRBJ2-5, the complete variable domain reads KAGVTQTPRYLIKTRGQQVTLSCSPISGHRSVSWYQQTPGQGLQFLFEYFSETQRNKGNFPGRFSGRQFSNSRSEMNVSTLELGDSALYLCASSLAASGGGETQYFGPGTRLLVL.

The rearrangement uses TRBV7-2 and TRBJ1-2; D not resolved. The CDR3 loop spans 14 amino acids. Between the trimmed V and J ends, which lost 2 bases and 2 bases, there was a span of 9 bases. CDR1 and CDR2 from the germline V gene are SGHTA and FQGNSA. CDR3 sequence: CASSLSRENYGYTF. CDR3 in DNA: TGTGCCAGCAGCTTATCAAGAGAGAACTATGGCTACACCTTC.

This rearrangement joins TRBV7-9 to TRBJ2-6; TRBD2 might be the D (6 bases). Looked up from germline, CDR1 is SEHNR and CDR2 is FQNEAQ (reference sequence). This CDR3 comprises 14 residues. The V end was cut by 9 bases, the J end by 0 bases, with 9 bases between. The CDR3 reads CASGGISGANVLTF. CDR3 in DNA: TGTGCCAGTGGCGGGATCTCTGGGGCCAACGTCCTGACTTTC. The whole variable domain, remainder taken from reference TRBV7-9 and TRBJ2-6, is DTGVSQNPRHKITKRGQNVTFRCDPISEHNRLYWYRQTLGQGPEFLTYFQNEAQLEKSRLLSDRFSAERPKGSFSTLEIQRTEQGDSAMYLCASGGISGANVLTFGAGSRLTVL.

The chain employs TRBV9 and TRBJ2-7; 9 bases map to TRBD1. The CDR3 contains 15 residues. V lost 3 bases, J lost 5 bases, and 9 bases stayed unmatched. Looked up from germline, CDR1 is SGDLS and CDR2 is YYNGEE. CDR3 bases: TGTGCCAGCAGCGCTGGGGGACAGGGTATTGACGAGCAGTACTTC. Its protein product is CASSAGGQGIDEQYF.

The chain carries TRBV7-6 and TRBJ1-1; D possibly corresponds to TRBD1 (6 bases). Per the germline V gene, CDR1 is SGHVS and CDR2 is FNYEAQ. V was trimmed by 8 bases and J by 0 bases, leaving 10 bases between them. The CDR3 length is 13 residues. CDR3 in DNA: TGTGCCAGCGGCGGACAGATGAACACTGAAGCTTTCTTT. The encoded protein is CASGGQMNTEAFF. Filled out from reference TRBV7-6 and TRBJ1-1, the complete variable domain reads GAGVSQSPRYKVTKRGQDVALRCDPISGHVSLYWYRQALGQGPEFLTYFNYEAQQDKSGLPNDRFSAERPEGSISTLTIQRTEQRDSAMYRCASGGQMNTEAFFGQGTRLTVV.

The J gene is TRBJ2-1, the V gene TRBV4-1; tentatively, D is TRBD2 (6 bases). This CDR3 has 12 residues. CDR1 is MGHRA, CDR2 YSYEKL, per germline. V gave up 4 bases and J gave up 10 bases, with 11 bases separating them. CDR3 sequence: CASSPSGGEQFF. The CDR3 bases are TGCGCCAGCAGCCCCAGTGGAGGGGAGCAGTTCTTC.